These 10 T cell receptor beta chains share one sample of origin, sequenced in a study of T cell responses to AZD1222 COVID-19 vaccine. The assay was immunoSEQ multiplex PCR, and TCRdb's table has in-frame clones only and misses some. The repertoire has about 130,000 clones, 94% of them found once; the top ten carry roughly 7%. The sample in question was peripheral blood, obtained on day 0 of AZD1222 vaccination. These receptors were collected from an adult in good health.

The genes are TRBV5-6 and TRBJ1-5; D is uncertain. Germline V gives CDR1 SGHDT, CDR2 YYEEEE. V was pared by 1 base and J by 0 bases, with 8 bases between. The CDR3 totals 15 residues. The CDR3 DNA reads TGTGCCAGCAGCTTGATAACGGGTAGCAATCAGCCCCAGCATTTT. Its translation: CASSLITGSNQPQHF. Supplemented by reference TRBV5-6 and TRBJ1-5, the full variable domain reads DAGVTQSPTHLIKTRGQQVTLRCSPKSGHDTVSWYQQALGQGPQFIFQYYEEEERQRGNFPDRFSGHQFPNYSSELNVNALLLGDSALYLCASSLITGSNQPQHFGDGTRLSIL.

The CDR3: CASSPSGRPRWDEQFF. The DNA of the CDR3 is TGTGCCAGCAGTCCTTCGGGGCGACCCCGATGGGATGAGCAGTTCTTC. This rearrangement joins TRBV11-2 to TRBJ2-1; either TRBD1 or TRBD2 may supply D (5 bases each). In germline, CDR1 is SGHAT, CDR2 FQNNGV. This CDR3 comprises 16 residues. V lost 6 bases and J 8 bases, leaving 23 bases between the germline ends.

As to this clone: At the DNA level, this CDR3 is encoded by other sequences in the same sample as well. The chain links TRBV6-5 to TRBJ1-3; D ambiguous. CDR3 length: 16 amino acids. Germline CDR1 MNHEY, CDR2 SVGAGI. Trimming left V 0 bases short and J 0 bases short, with 9 bases between. The DNA of the CDR3 is TGTGCCAGCAGTTACTCGAGCAGGAGCTCTGGAAACACCATATATTTT. Protein: CASSYSSRSSGNTIYF.

V is TRBV5-6 and J is TRBJ1-3; possible D gene TRBD1, 6 bases. The CDR3 spans 15 residues. The V end lost 5 bases, the J end lost 0 bases, and 12 bases lay between the germline ends. Germline CDR1 and CDR2: SGHDT and YYEEEE. CDR3: CASRRGQSSGNTIYF. DNA of the CDR3: TGTGCCAGCAGGAGGGGACAAAGCTCTGGAAACACCATATATTTT.

The chain combines TRBV5-1 with TRBJ1-6; D not resolved. The CDR3 contains 15 residues. The germline V gene encodes CDR1 SGHRS and CDR2 YFSETQ. The V and J ends lost 2 bases and 6 bases respectively, with 12 bases between them. CDR3 sequence reads: CASSFSWEANSPLHF. The CDR3 bases are TGCGCCAGCAGCTTCTCCTGGGAGGCTAATTCACCCCTCCACTTT. Supplemented by reference TRBV5-1 and TRBJ1-6, the full variable domain reads KAGVTQTPRYLIKTRGQQVTLSCSPISGHRSVSWYQQTPGQGLQFLFEYFSETQRNKGNFPGRFSGRQFSNSRSEMNVSTLELGDSALYLCASSFSWEANSPLHFGNGTRLTVT.

The chain uses TRBV18 and TRBJ1-3; D not certain. V was shortened by 0 bases and J by 8 bases, with 11 bases between the two germline ends. Germline V lookup: CDR1 KGHSH, CDR2 LQKENI. The CDR3 totals 14 residues. The CDR3, as DNA: TGTGCCAGCTCACCACCGACCCCGGATTACACCATATATTTT. As protein: CASSPPTPDYTIYF.

This sequence joins TRBV2 and TRBJ1-1; 7 positions agree with TRBD1. The CDR3 is 17 amino acids. The V segment lost 3 bases and the J segment 3 bases; nucleotides outside the gene matches: 13. The germline V gene encodes CDR1 SNHLY and CDR2 FYNNEI. CDR3 sequence reads: CASSDPRDSWKDTEAFF. DNA of the CDR3: TGTGCCAGCAGTGACCCACGGGACAGCTGGAAGGACACTGAAGCTTTCTTT.

V is TRBV5-1 and J is TRBJ2-5; D may be TRBD2 (5 bases). The CDR3 length is 13 residues. Germline CDR1 and CDR2: SGHRS and YFSETQ. V was pared by 2 bases and J by 1 base, with 6 bases between. CDR3 sequence (DNA): TGCGCCAGCAGCTTCGGGGTCCAAGAGACCCAGTACTTC. Translated: CASSFGVQETQYF. Full variable domain (outside the CDR3, taken from reference TRBV5-1 and TRBJ2-5): KAGVTQTPRYLIKTRGQQVTLSCSPISGHRSVSWYQQTPGQGLQFLFEYFSETQRNKGNFPGRFSGRQFSNSRSEMNVSTLELGDSALYLCASSFGVQETQYFGPGTRLLVL.

This chain links TRBV18 with TRBJ2-1; 9 bases are a match to TRBD1. J was trimmed by 0 bases and V by 3 bases; bases with no gene match: 3. CDR3 length: 16 residues. Per the germline V gene, CDR1 is KGHSH and CDR2 is LQKENI. CDR3 DNA sequence: TGTGCCAGCTCACCCGGGACAGGGAGCTCCTACAATGAGCAGTTCTTC. Amino acid sequence: CASSPGTGSSYNEQFF.

The genes are TRBV6-5 and TRBJ2-3; 8 bases map to TRBD2. The junction had 11 bases not matched to a gene; V was cut back by 11 bases and J by 4 bases. The CDR3 has 14 residues. CDR1 is MNHEY and CDR2 is SVGAGI in the germline V gene. The CDR3, as DNA: TGTGCCGTGGACGGTCTAGCGGGTCCAGATACGCAGTATTTT. Translating it yields CAVDGLAGPDTQYF.